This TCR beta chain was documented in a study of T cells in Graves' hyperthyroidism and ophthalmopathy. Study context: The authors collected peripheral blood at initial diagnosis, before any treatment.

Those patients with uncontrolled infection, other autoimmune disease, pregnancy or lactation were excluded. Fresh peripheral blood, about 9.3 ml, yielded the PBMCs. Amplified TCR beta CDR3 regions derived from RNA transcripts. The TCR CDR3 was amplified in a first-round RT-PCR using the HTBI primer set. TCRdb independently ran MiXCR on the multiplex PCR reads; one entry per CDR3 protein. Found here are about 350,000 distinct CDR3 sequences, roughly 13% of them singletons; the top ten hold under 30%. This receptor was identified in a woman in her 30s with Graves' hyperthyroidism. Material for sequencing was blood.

Written as DNA, the CDR3 is TGTGCCAGCGAAAAAACGACGGAGGGCTACACCTTC. This sequence encodes CASEKTTEGYTF. The rearrangement uses TRBV18 and TRBJ1-2; D gene uncertain. This CDR3 comprises 12 residues. The V gene's germline CDR1 is KGHSH and CDR2 LQKENI. Trimming left V 8 bases short and J 8 bases short, with 15 bases between.